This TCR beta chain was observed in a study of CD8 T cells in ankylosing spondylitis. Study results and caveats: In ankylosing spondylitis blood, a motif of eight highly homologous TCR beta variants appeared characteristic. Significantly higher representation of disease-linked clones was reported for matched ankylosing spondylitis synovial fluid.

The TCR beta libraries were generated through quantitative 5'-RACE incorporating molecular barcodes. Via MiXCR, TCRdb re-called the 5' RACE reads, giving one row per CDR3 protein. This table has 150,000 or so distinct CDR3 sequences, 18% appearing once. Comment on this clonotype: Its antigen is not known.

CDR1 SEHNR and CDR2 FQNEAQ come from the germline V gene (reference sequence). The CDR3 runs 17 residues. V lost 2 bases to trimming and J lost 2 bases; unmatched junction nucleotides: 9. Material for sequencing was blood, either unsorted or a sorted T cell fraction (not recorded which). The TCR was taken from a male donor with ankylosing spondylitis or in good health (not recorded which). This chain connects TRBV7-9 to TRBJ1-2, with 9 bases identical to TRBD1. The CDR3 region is CASSLTRGQGSNYGYTF. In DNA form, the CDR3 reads TGTGCCAGCAGCTTAACCCGAGGACAGGGGTCGAACTATGGCTACACCTTC.